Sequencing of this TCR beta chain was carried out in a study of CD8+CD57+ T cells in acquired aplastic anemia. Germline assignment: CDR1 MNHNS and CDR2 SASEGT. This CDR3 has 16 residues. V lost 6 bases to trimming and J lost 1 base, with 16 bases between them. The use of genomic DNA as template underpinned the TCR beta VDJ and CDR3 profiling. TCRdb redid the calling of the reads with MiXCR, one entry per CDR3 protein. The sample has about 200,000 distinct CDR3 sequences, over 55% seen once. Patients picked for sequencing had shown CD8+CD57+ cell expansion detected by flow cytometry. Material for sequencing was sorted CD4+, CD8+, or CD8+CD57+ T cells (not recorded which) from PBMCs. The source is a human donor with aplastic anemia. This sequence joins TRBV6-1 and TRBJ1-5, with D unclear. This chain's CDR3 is CASSAKTGGSNQPQHF. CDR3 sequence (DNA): TGTGCCAGCAGCGCCAAGACGGGTGGGAGCAATCAGCCCCAGCATTTT.